This T cell receptor (beta chain) comes out of a study of T cell responses to AZD1222 COVID-19 vaccine. Details on this clone: Its antigen is still unknown.

Repertoires were generated with immunoSEQ multiplex PCR, while TCRdb's copy carries only in-frame clones and drops some. The sample data list over 130,000 clones. General study results and limits: Once two AZD1222 doses were given, Spike-specific TCR breadth and depth went up.

Trimming took 3 bases from V and 4 from J, leaving 7 bases between them. The CDR3 is 13 amino acids. Germline lookup yields CDR1 MDHEN and CDR2 SYDVKM. The sample consisted of peripheral blood. This TCR came from an adult in good health. This sequence joins TRBV28 and TRBJ1-3; D is undetermined. CDR3 nucleotide sequence: TGTGCCAGCAGTTTGGTAGCGGGAAACACCATATATTTT. It yields the protein CASSLVAGNTIYF. The entire variable domain, with the rest obtained from reference TRBV28 and TRBJ1-3, is as follows: DVKVTQSSRYLVKRTGEKVFLECVQDMDHENMFWYRQDPGLGLRLIYFSYDVKMKEKGDIPEGYSVSREKKERFSLILESASTNQTSMYLCASSLVAGNTIYFGEGSWLTVV.